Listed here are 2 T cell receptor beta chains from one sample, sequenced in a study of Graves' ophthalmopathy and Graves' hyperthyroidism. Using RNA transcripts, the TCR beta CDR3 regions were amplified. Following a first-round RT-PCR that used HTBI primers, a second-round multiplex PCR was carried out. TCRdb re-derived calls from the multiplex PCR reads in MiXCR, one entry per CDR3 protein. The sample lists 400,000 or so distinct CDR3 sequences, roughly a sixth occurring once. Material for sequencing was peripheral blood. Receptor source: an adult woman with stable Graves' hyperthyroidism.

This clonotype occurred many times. The CDR3 here is CASRLGENEQYF. The CDR3 region has the DNA TGTGCCAGCAGGTTGGGGGAAAACGAGCAGTACTTC. V gene TRBV28 combines with J gene TRBJ2-7; possibly TRBD1 or TRBD2 for D (5 bases each). The CDR3 is 12 amino acids. Trimming took 6 bases from V and 5 from J, leaving 11 bases between them. Germline lookup yields CDR1 MDHEN and CDR2 SYDVKM.

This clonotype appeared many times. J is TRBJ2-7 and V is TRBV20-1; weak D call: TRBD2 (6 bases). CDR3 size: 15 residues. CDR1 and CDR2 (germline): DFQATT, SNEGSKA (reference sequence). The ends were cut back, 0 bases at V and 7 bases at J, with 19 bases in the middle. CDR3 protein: CSAREGAGSLREQYF. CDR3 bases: TGCAGTGCTAGAGAAGGGGCGGGATCGCTGAGAGAGCAGTACTTC.